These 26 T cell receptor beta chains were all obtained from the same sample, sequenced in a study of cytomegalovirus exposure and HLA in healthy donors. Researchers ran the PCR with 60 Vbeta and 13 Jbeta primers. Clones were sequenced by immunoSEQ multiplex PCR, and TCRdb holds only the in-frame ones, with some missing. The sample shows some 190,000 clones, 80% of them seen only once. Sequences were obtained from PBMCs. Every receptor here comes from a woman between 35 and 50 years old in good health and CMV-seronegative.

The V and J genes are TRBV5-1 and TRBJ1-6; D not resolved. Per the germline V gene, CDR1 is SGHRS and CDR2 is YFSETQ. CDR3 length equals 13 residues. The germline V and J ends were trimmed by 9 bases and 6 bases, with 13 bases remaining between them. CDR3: CATSFEVNSPLHF. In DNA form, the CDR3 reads TGCGCCACCTCGTTTGAGGTTAATTCACCCCTCCACTTT.

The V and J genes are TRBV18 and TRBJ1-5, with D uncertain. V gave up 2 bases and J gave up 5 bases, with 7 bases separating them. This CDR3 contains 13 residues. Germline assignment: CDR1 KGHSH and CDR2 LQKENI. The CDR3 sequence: CASSPYPDQPQHF. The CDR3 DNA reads TGTGCCAGCTCACCATACCCAGATCAGCCCCAGCATTTT.

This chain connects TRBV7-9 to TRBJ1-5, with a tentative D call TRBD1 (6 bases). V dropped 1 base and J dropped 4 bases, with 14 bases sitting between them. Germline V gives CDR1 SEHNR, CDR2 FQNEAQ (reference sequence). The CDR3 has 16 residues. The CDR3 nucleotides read TGTGCCAGCAGCTTAGTTCAGGGGTTTGGAAATCAGCCCCAGCATTTT. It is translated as CASSLVQGFGNQPQHF.

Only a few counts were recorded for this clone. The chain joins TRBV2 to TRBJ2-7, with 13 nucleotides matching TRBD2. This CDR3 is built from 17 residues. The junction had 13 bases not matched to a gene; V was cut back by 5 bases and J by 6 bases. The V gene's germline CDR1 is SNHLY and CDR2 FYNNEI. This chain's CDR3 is CASSKTGTSGIVGEQYF. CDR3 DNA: TGTGCCAGCAGTAAAACCGGGACTAGCGGGATAGTCGGCGAGCAGTACTTC.

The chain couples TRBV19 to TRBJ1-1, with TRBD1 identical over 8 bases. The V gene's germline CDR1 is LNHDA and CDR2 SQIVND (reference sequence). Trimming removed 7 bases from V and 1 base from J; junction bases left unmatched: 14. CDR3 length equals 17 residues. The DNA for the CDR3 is TGTGCCAGTAAAGTTAGTAGTCTGGGACAGGAGAACACTGAAGCTTTCTTT. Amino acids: CASKVSSLGQENTEAFF.

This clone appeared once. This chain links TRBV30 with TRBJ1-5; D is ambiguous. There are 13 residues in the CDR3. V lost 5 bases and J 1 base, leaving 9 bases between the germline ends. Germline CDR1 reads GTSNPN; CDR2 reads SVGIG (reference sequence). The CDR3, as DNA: TGTGCCTGGGGGCTGACCAGCAATCAGCCCCAGCATTTT. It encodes CAWGLTSNQPQHF.

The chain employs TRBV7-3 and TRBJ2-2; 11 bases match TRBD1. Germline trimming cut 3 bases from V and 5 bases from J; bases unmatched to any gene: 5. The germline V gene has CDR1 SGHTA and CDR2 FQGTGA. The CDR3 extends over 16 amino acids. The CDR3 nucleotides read TGTGCCAGCAGCTTGACGGACAGGGGGCCGACCGGGGAGCTGTTTTTT. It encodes CASSLTDRGPTGELFF.

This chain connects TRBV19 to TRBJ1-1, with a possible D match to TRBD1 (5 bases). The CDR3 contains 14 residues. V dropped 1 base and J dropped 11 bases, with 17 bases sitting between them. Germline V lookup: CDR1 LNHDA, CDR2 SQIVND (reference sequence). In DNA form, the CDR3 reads TGTGCCAGTAGTATAGTTGGGGCCCCCCTAAAGGCTTTCTTT. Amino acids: CASSIVGAPLKAFF.

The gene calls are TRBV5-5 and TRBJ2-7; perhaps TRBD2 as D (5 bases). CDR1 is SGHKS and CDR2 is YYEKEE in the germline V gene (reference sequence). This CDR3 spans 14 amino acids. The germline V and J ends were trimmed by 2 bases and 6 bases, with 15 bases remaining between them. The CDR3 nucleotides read TGTGCCAGCAGCTTCGGGGTCCCGTCGGGCGAGCAGTACGTC. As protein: CASSFGVPSGEQYV.

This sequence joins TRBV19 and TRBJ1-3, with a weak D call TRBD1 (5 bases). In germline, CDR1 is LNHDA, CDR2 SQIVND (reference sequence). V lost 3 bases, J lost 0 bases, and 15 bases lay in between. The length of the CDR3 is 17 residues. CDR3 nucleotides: TGTGCCAGTAGTATGGAAACAGGTTGGGCCTCTGGAAACACCATATATTTT. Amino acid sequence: CASSMETGWASGNTIYF.

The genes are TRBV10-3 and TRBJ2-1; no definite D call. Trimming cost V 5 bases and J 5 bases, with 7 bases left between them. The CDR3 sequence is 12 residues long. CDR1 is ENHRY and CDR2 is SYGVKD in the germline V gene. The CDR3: CAISNIDNEQFF. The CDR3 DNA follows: TGTGCCATCAGTAATATAGACAATGAGCAGTTCTTC.

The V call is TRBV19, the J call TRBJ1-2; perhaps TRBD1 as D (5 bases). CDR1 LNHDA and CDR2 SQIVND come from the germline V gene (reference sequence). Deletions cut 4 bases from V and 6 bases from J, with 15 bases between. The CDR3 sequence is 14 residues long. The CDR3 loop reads CASSRGGLGDGYTF. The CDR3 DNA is TGTGCCAGTAGTAGGGGGGGTCTAGGAGATGGCTACACCTTC.

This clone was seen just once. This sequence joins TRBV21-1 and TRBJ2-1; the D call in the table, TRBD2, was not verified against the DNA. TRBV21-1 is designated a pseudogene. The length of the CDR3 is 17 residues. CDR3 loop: CASSFTRGGNYYNEQFF. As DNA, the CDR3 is TGTGCCAGCAGCTTCACAAGGGGGGGAAACTACTACAATGAGCAGTTCTTC.

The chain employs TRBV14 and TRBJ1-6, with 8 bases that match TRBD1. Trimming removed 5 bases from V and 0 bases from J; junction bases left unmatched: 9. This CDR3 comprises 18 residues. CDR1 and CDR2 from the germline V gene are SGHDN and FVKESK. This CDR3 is CASSSRQGQSSYNSPLHF. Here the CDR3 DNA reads TGTGCCAGCAGCTCCCGACAGGGGCAAAGCTCCTATAATTCACCCCTCCACTTT.

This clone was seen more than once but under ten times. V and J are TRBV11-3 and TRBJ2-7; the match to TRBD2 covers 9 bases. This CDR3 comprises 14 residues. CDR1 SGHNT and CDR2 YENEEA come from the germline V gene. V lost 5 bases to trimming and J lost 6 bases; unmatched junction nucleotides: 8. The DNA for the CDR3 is TGTGCCAGCAGCCCCGGCGCGACTAGCGGCGAGCAGTACGTC. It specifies CASSPGATSGEQYV.

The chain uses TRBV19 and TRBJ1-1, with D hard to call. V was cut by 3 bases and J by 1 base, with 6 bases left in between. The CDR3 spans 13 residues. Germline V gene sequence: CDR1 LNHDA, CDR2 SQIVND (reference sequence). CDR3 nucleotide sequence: TGTGCCAGTAGTATGAGGGAGAACACTGAAGCTTTCTTT. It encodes CASSMRENTEAFF.

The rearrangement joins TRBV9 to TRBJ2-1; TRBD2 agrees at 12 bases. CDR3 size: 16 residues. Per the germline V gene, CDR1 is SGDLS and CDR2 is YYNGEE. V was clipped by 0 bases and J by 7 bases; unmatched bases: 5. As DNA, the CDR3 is TGTGCCAGCAGCGTAGTCCCACTAGCGGGAGGAAATGAGCAGTTCTTC. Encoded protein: CASSVVPLAGGNEQFF.

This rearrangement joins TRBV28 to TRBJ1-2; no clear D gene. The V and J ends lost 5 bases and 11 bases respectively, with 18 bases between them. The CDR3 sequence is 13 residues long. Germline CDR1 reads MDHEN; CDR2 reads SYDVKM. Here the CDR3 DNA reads TGTGCCAGCAGTCTGCAAATAGAGGAGACGTACACCTTC. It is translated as CASSLQIEETYTF.

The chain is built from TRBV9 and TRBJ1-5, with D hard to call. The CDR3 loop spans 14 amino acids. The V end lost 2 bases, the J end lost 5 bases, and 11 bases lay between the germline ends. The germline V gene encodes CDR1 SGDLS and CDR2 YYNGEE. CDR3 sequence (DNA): TGTGCCAGCAGCGTCGGGGTTAAGGATCAGCCCCAGCATTTT. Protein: CASSVGVKDQPQHF. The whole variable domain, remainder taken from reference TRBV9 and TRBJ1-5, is DSGVTQTPKHLITATGQRVTLRCSPRSGDLSVYWYQQSLDQGLQFLIQYYNGEERAKGNILERFSAQQFPDLHSELNLSSLELGDSALYFCASSVGVKDQPQHFGDGTRLSIL.

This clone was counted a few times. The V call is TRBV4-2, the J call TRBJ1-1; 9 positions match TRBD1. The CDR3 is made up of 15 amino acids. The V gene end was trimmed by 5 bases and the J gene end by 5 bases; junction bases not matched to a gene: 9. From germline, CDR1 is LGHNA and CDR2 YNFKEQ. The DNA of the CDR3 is TGTGCCAGCAGCGAAGGGGGGACAGGGAAGACTGAAGCTTTCTTT. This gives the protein CASSEGGTGKTEAFF.

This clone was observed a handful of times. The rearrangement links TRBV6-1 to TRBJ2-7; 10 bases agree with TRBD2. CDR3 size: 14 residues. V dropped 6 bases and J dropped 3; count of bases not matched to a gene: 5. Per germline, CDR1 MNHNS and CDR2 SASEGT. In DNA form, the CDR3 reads TGTGCCAGCAGAGAGCGGGAGGGCCTCTACGAGCAGTACTTC. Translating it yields CASREREGLYEQYF.

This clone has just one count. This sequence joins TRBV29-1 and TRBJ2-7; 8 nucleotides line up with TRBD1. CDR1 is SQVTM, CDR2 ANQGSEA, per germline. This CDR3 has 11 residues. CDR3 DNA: TGCGGGCCAGGGGGCAAGGACGAGCAGTACTTC. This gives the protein CGPGGKDEQYF.

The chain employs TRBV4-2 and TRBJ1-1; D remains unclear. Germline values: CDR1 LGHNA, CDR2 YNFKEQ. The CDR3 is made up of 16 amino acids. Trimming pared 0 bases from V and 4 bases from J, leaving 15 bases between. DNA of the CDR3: TGTGCCAGCAGCCAAGATGCCCTCGGGTCCGGCACTGAAGCTTTCTTT. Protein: CASSQDALGSGTEAFF.

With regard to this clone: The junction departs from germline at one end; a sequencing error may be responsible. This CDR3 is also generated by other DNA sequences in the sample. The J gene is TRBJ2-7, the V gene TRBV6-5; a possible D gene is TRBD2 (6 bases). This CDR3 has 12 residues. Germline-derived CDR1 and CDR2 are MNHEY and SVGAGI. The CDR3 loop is CACGTGNYEQYF. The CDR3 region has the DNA TGTGCCTGCGGGACTGGAAACTACGAGCAATACTTC.

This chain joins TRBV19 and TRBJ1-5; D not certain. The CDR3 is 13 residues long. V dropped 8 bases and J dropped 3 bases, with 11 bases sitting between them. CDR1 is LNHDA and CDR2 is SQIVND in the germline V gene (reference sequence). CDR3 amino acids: CASSTSFNQPQHF. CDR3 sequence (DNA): TGTGCCAGTTCGACATCATTCAATCAGCCCCAGCATTTT.

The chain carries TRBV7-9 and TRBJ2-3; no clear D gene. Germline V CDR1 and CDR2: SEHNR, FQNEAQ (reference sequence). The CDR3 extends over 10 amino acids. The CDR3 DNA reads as TGTTCCGCAGGCGTCGAGCCGCAGTATTTT. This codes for CSAGVEPQYF.